This T cell receptor (beta chain) originates from a study of T cells in Graves' hyperthyroidism and ophthalmopathy. Diagnosis relied on clinical symptoms, serum thyroxine and TRAb, thyroid ultrasound and orbital computed tomography. As concerns this clonotype: Its antigen remains unidentified.

Amplification of TCR beta CDR3 regions was performed using RNA transcripts as template. The TCR CDR3 first-round RT-PCR relied on the HTBI primer set. TCRdb used MiXCR to reprocess the multiplex PCR reads, holding one entry per CDR3 protein. The data hold about 640,000 distinct CDR3 sequences, with less than 25% observed a single time. General study points: The model predicted ophthalmopathy a median roughly six months before onset.

CDR1 is SGDLS, CDR2 YYNGEE, per germline. Trimming left V 4 bases short and J 0 bases short, with 17 bases between. The CDR3 runs to 16 residues. The chain recombines TRBV9 with TRBJ2-7; D is unclear. The receptor was derived from a man aged 25-45 years with Graves' ophthalmopathy. Sequenced input: blood. CDR3 sequence (DNA): TGTGCCAGCAGCCCTCGTCCGACTTCCAACTCCTACGAGCAGTACTTC. Its translation: CASSPRPTSNSYEQYF. Using reference TRBV9 and TRBJ2-7 for the parts outside the CDR3, the full variable domain is DSGVTQTPKHLITATGQRVTLRCSPRSGDLSVYWYQQSLDQGLQFLIQYYNGEERAKGNILERFSAQQFPDLHSELNLSSLELGDSALYFCASSPRPTSNSYEQYFGPGTRLTVT.